This TCR beta chain was recorded in a study of Ad26.COV2.S vaccination and SARS-CoV-2 variants. The assay was immunoSEQ multiplex PCR, and TCRdb's table has in-frame clones only and misses some. Seen here are hundreds of thousands of clones, roughly 90% observed once, and the top ten hold 12%. Study-level results: Reported post-vaccination CD8+ and CD4+ T cell responses to spike showed substantial breadth.

Of note for this clone: Its antigen is not identified.

As for treatment: around 19 received Ad26.COV2.S at low or high dose, single or two shots; several received placebo; per-sample allocation not given. It was on day 63 after the first vaccine or placebo injection that samples were taken. The source is a person between 18 and 65 years old who received the Ad26.COV2.S COVID-19 vaccine or a placebo. Here the sequenced sample was peripheral blood, taken in a trial of Ad26.COV2.S vaccine versus placebo.

The DNA of the CDR3 is TGTGCCAGCAGTGATGAGCAGGGTAGGGAGCAGTACTTC. It specifies CASSDEQGREQYF. This chain uses TRBV25-1 with TRBJ2-7; D possibly corresponds to TRBD1 (5 bases). CDR3 length: 13 amino acids. Per the germline V gene, CDR1 is MGHDK and CDR2 is SYGVNS. Trimming left V 3 bases short and J 7 bases short, with 13 bases between.